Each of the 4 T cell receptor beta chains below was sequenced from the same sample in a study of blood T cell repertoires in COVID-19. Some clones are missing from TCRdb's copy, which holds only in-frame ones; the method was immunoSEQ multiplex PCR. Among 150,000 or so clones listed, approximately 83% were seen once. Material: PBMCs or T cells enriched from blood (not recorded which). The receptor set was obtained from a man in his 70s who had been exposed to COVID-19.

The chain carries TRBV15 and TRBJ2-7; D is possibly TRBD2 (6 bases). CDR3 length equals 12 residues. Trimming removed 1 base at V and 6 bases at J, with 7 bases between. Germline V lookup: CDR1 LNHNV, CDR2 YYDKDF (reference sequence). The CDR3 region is CATSRGGGEQYF. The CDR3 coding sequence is TGTGCCACCAGCAGAGGGGGAGGCGAGCAGTACTTC.

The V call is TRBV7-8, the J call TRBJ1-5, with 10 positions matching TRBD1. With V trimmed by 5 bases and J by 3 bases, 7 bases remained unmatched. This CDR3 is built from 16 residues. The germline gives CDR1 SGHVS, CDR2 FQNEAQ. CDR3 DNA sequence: TGTGCCAGCAGCCCGTCCGGGACAGGGGTCAATCAGCCCCAGCATTTT. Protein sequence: CASSPSGTGVNQPQHF.

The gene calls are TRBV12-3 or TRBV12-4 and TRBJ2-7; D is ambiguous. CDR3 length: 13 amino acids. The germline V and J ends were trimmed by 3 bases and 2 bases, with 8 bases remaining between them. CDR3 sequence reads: CASSFQDPYEQYF. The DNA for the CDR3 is TGTGCCAGCAGTTTTCAGGATCCCTACGAGCAGTACTTC.

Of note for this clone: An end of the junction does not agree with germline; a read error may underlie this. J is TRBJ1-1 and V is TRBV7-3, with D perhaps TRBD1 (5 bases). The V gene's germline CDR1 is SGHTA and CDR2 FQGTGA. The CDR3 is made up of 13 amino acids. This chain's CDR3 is CASSLGGNSEAFF. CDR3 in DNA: TGTGCCAGCAGCTTGGGGGGGAACTCTGAAGCTTTCTTT.